The 26 T cell receptor beta chains reported below all come from one sample, sequenced in a study of response to subunit inactivated influenza vaccine. TCRdb reprocessed the RT-PCR reads with MiXCR, giving one entry per CDR3 protein. The data contain some 850,000 distinct CDR3 sequences, 15% to 20% of them singletons. The sample in question was PBMCs from blood, obtained roughly 5 days after vaccination. The receptors derive from a man aged 50 to 60 who received an inactivated influenza vaccine.

This chain joins TRBV7-2 and TRBJ1-2; perhaps TRBD1 as D (6 bases). In germline, CDR1 is SGHTA, CDR2 FQGNSA. With 0 bases removed from V and 3 bases from J, the gap between germline ends came to 14 bases. The CDR3 sequence is 16 residues long. CDR3: CASSLALGGGYYGYTF. For the CDR3, the DNA is TGTGCCAGCAGCTTAGCCTTAGGGGGAGGTTACTATGGCTACACCTTC.

The chain uses TRBV6-1 and TRBJ2-3, with 9 positions matching TRBD1. This CDR3 is 16 amino acids long. Looked up from germline, CDR1 is MNHNS and CDR2 is SASEGT. Losses at the gene ends were 4 bases for V and 3 bases for J; bases not matched to a gene: 8. CDR3 nucleotides: TGTGCCAGCAGTGTGAGGGACAGGGCGGGAACAGATACGCAGTATTTT. It codes for CASSVRDRAGTDTQYF.

CDR3 loop: CSASTKDRPSYEQYF. CDR3 coding DNA: TGCAGTGCTTCGACCAAGGACAGGCCCTCCTACGAGCAGTACTTC. The chain couples TRBV20-1 to TRBJ2-7, with 7 bases matching TRBD1. Germline CDR1 and CDR2: DFQATT and SNEGSKA (reference sequence). There are 15 residues in the CDR3. V lost 5 bases and J lost 0; bases outside the gene matches: 10.

V is TRBV6-2 or TRBV6-3 and J is TRBJ2-7; TRBD1 aligns across 9 bases. This CDR3 has 15 amino acids. Looked up from germline, CDR1 is MNHEY and CDR2 is SVGEGT. Unmatched junction bases numbered 3, after V lost 0 bases and J lost 3 bases. CDR3 in amino acids: CASSYSGTGIYEQYF. CDR3 coding DNA: TGTGCCAGCAGTTACTCAGGGACAGGGATCTACGAGCAGTACTTC.

This clonotype was picked up a small number of times. The CDR3, as DNA: TGTGCCAGCAGTCCCTTCCCCGGACTAGCGGGAGCCGCCACGCAGTATTTT. The encoded protein is CASSPFPGLAGAATQYF. The rearrangement joins TRBV3-1 to TRBJ2-3, with 13 bases that match TRBD2. From germline, CDR1 is LGHDT and CDR2 YNNKEL (reference sequence). J lost 9 bases, V lost 6 bases, and 15 bases had no gene match. CDR3 size: 17 residues.

V is TRBV29-1 and J is TRBJ2-1; the match to TRBD1 covers 8 bases. Losses at the gene ends were 0 bases for V and 6 bases for J; bases not matched to a gene: 25. This CDR3 region has 21 residues. The germline gives CDR1 SQVTM, CDR2 ANQGSEA. CDR3 sequence (DNA): TGCAGCGTTGAAGATCTTCTTACCACCACAATACAGGGGGTGAGGGTCAATGAGCAGTTCTTC. It is translated as CSVEDLLTTTIQGVRVNEQFF.

This chain connects TRBV20-1 to TRBJ1-1; no clear D. V lost 0 bases and J lost 0, with 5 bases in between. The CDR3 loop spans 13 amino acids. The germline CDR1 and CDR2 sequences are DFQATT and SNEGSKA (reference sequence). For the CDR3, the DNA is TGCAGTGCTAGAGATGACGTGAACACTGAAGCTTTCTTT. Encoded protein: CSARDDVNTEAFF.

This clonotype showed up just a few times. The chain carries TRBV28 and TRBJ2-5, with 7 bases matching TRBD2. This CDR3 region has 13 residues. Looked up from germline, CDR1 is MDHEN and CDR2 is SYDVKM. J was trimmed by 7 bases and V by 6 bases; bases with no gene match: 8. The CDR3 reads CASSHGGRGTQYF. The CDR3 region has the DNA TGTGCCAGCAGCCACGGCGGGAGAGGGACCCAGTACTTC.

This chain uses TRBV3-1 with TRBJ2-7, with 8 bases that match TRBD1. The V and J ends lost 3 bases and 4 bases, in that order; junction bases with no gene match: 8. Germline V gene lookup returns CDR1 LGHDT and CDR2 YNNKEL (reference sequence). This CDR3 comprises 15 residues. CDR3 nucleotide sequence: TGTGCCAGCAGCCAGCCGGGACAGGTGGCATACGAGCAGTACTTC. Translated: CASSQPGQVAYEQYF.

The sample holds a few counts of this clonotype. The J gene is TRBJ2-3, the V gene TRBV7-8; 11 nucleotides align to TRBD2. This CDR3 contains 18 residues. Germline V gene data show CDR1 as SGHVS and CDR2 as FQNEAQ. With V trimmed by 5 bases and J by 5 bases, 15 bases remained unmatched. The CDR3 loop is CASSARRLLAGVGDTQYF. CDR3 nucleotides: TGTGCCAGCAGCGCCCGACGGTTACTAGCGGGGGTTGGAGATACGCAGTATTTT.

This chain uses TRBV27 with TRBJ2-7; perhaps TRBD2 as D (6 bases). Germline CDR1 is MNHEY and CDR2 is SMNVEV (reference sequence). This CDR3 region has 15 residues. The V and J ends lost 4 bases and 1 base respectively, with 14 bases between them. The CDR3 is CASSSLPAGSYEQYF. The CDR3 coding sequence is TGTGCCAGCAGTTCACTGCCGGCGGGGTCCTACGAGCAGTACTTC.

This chain joins TRBV28 and TRBJ1-2; D unresolved. The CDR3 totals 15 residues. Germline V gene sequence: CDR1 MDHEN, CDR2 SYDVKM. V shed 6 bases and J shed 8 bases, with 22 bases lying between them. The CDR3 region has the DNA TGTGCCAGCAGCCGAACGGAAGAAGCAATCATCGGCTACACCTTC. Amino acids: CASSRTEEAIIGYTF.

This clonotype was observed many times. The chain recombines TRBV6-1 with TRBJ1-2; tentative D call: TRBD1 (6 bases). The CDR3 consists of 13 residues. Germline lookup yields CDR1 MNHNS and CDR2 SASEGT. V was clipped by 8 bases and J by 7 bases, with 17 bases between them. CDR3 region: CASHPRGAGGYTF. CDR3 sequence (DNA): TGTGCCAGCCACCCGAGGGGGGCAGGTGGCTACACCTTC.

This clonotype has at least ten counts. V gene TRBV20-1 combines with J gene TRBJ2-7; the match to TRBD2 covers 7 bases. Germline V gene sequence: CDR1 DFQATT, CDR2 SNEGSKA (reference sequence). Trimming removed 6 bases from V and 2 bases from J; junction bases left unmatched: 16. This CDR3 is built from 16 residues. CDR3 region: CSAPTLGGSDTYEQYF. The DNA of the CDR3 is TGCAGTGCCCCTACCCTAGGCGGGAGTGATACCTACGAGCAGTACTTC.

CDR3 DNA sequence: TGTGCCAGCAGTCGACAAACTAGCGGGAGAGACAGTAGCACAGATACGCAGTATTTT. This codes for CASSRQTSGRDSSTDTQYF. V and J are TRBV6-2 or TRBV6-3 and TRBJ2-3, with TRBD2 matching 11 bases. V trimming: 5 bases; J trimming: 0 bases; junction bases outside the gene matches: 13. The CDR3 consists of 19 residues. CDR1 and CDR2 (germline): MNHEY, SVGEGT.

This sequence joins TRBV5-6 and TRBJ2-7; 8 nucleotides agree with TRBD1. In germline, CDR1 is SGHDT, CDR2 YYEEEE. Trimming removed 4 bases from V and 2 bases from J; junction bases left unmatched: 8. The CDR3 extends over 15 amino acids. As DNA, the CDR3 is TGTGCCAGCAGCAGCCGGGACAGGCTAACCTACGAGCAGTACTTC. Protein product: CASSSRDRLTYEQYF.

The chain combines TRBV3-1 with TRBJ2-3; D ambiguous. From germline, CDR1 is LGHDT and CDR2 YNNKEL (reference sequence). This CDR3 has 13 residues. Trimming pared 1 base from V and 3 bases from J, leaving 5 bases between. DNA of the CDR3: TGTGCCAGCAGCCAAGTCCAGACAGATACGCAGTATTTT. Its protein product is CASSQVQTDTQYF.

This chain links TRBV4-3 with TRBJ2-2; D may correspond to TRBD1 or TRBD2 (6 bases each). This CDR3 contains 15 residues. In germline, CDR1 is LGHNA, CDR2 YSLEER. The ends were cut back, 0 bases at V and 7 bases at J, with 12 bases in the middle. CDR3 nucleotide sequence: TGCGCCAGCAGCCAAGATTGGGGGGCGGTCGGGGAGCTGTTTTTT. Its protein is CASSQDWGAVGELFF.

The CDR3 protein is CASSLGIGGGSEQFF. For the CDR3, the DNA is TGTGCCAGCAGCCTAGGAATTGGCGGGGGATCTGAGCAGTTCTTC. The chain links TRBV4-2 to TRBJ2-1; 7 bases agree with TRBD2. J gave up 9 bases and V 4 bases, and 12 bases lay outside the gene matches. The CDR3 is 15 amino acids. Germline values: CDR1 LGHNA, CDR2 YNFKEQ.

This clonotype was counted a few times. This sequence joins TRBV10-2 and TRBJ2-1; D is possibly TRBD2 (6 bases). The V end was cut by 5 bases, the J end by 8 bases, with 16 bases between. The CDR3 has 14 amino acids. The germline V gene has CDR1 WSHSY and CDR2 SAAADI. The CDR3 DNA follows: TGCGCCAGCAGTTTTGGGGGGTATACGGATGAGCAGTTCTTC. This encodes CASSFGGYTDEQFF.

This clonotype occurred a few times. This chain links TRBV9 with TRBJ2-1; 12 bases are shared with TRBD1. Germline-derived CDR1 and CDR2 are SGDLS and YYNGEE. V lost 3 bases and J lost 10; bases outside the gene matches: 11. This CDR3 is built from 16 residues. The CDR3 bases are TGTGCCAGCAGCGGCAAGCCGGGACAGGGGGCGTGGGAGCAGTTCTTC. It specifies CASSGKPGQGAWEQFF.

This clonotype was recorded at least ten times. The chain couples TRBV7-9 to TRBJ2-1; tentatively, D is TRBD1 or TRBD2 (5 bases each). The CDR3 has 14 residues. Germline assignment: CDR1 SEHNR and CDR2 FQNEAQ (reference sequence). V was cut by 5 bases and J by 9 bases, with 17 bases left in between. The CDR3 nucleotides read TGTGCCAGCAGCCCCTGGACGGGGCTCGGTGAGCAGTTCTTC. This translates into CASSPWTGLGEQFF.

The chain is built from TRBV28 and TRBJ2-7; TRBD2 agrees at 9 bases. This CDR3 has 16 amino acids. V was clipped by 1 base and J by 3 bases; unmatched bases: 7. Looked up from germline, CDR1 is MDHEN and CDR2 is SYDVKM. The DNA for the CDR3 is TGTGCCAGCAGTTTATCCGGGAATAGCGGGAGCTACGAGCAGTACTTC. Translated: CASSLSGNSGSYEQYF.

The chain recombines TRBV7-2 with TRBJ1-5; D possibly corresponds to TRBD1 (5 bases). V lost 2 bases to trimming and J lost 5 bases, with 16 bases between them. The CDR3 covers 16 residues. Looked up from germline, CDR1 is SGHTA and CDR2 is FQGNSA. The CDR3 nucleotides are TGTGCCAGCAGCTTAAGTCTGGGACGTCCGGATCAGCCCCAGCATTTT. Protein sequence: CASSLSLGRPDQPQHF.

This clonotype was found a few times. This chain connects TRBV11-2 to TRBJ2-1; a possible D gene is TRBD1 (6 bases). Germline V CDR1 and CDR2: SGHAT, FQNNGV. V was trimmed by 2 bases and J by 3 bases, leaving 23 bases between them. This CDR3 has 19 amino acids. CDR3 nucleotide sequence: TGTGCCAGCAGCTTACAGCCCATGAGGTTATCAGGGGTCTACAATGAGCAGTTCTTC. Translating it yields CASSLQPMRLSGVYNEQFF.

This clonotype was picked up a small number of times. V and J are TRBV20-1 and TRBJ2-7; D is ambiguous. V dropped 0 bases and J dropped 2 bases, with 17 bases sitting between them. This CDR3 spans 16 amino acids. Germline V gene data show CDR1 as DFQATT and CDR2 as SNEGSKA (reference sequence). The CDR3 here is CSARDSTKDGPYEQYF. DNA of the CDR3: TGCAGTGCTAGAGATTCTACGAAGGACGGCCCCTACGAGCAGTACTTC.